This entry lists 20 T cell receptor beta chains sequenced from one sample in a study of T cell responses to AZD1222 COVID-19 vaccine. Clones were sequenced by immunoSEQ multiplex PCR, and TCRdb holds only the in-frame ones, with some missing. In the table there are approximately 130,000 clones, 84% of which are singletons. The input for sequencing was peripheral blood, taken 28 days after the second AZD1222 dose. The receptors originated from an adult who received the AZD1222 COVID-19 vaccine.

CDR3 bases: TGTGCCAGTATGGGGACAGGGGGTCTCTTTGAGCAGTTCTTC. Its protein is CASMGTGGLFEQFF. This sequence joins TRBV19 and TRBJ2-1, with 11 nucleotides matching TRBD1. V was pared by 7 bases and J by 9 bases, with 8 bases of the junction left unmatched. Germline CDR1 reads LNHDA; CDR2 reads SQIVND (reference sequence). The CDR3 is made up of 14 amino acids.

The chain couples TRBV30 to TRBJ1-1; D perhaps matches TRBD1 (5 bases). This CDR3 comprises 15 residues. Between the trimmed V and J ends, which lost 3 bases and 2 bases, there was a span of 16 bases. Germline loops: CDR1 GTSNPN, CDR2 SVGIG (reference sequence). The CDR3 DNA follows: TGTGCCTGGAGAGGCCTGGGGGAGTTTAACACTGAAGCTTTCTTT. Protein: CAWRGLGEFNTEAFF.

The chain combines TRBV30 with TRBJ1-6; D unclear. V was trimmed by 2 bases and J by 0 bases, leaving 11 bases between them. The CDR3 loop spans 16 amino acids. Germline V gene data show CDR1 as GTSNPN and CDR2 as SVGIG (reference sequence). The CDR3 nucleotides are TGTGCCTGGAGTTGGGAAGGGAGCTCCTATAATTCACCCCTCCACTTT. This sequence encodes CAWSWEGSSYNSPLHF.

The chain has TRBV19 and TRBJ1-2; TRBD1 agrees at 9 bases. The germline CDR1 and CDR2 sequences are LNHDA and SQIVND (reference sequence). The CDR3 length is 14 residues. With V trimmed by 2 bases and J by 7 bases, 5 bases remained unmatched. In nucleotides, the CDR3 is TGTGCCAGTAGTATACGGACAGGGGCCGGTGGCTACACCTTC. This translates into CASSIRTGAGGYTF.

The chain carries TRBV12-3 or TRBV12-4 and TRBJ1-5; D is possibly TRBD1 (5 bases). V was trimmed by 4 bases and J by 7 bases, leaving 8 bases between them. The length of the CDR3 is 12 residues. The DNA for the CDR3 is TGTGCCAGCAGTTGGGGGGGACAGCCCCAGCATTTT. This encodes CASSWGGQPQHF.

Here the CDR3 DNA reads TGTGCCAGCAGTTTAGAACCCCCCAGCAATCAGCCCCAGCATTTT. This encodes CASSLEPPSNQPQHF. The V gene is TRBV28, the J gene TRBJ1-5; D is unresolved. Per germline, CDR1 MDHEN and CDR2 SYDVKM. V lost 2 bases to trimming and J lost 1 base, with 9 bases between them. CDR3 length equals 15 residues. The entire variable domain, with the rest obtained from reference TRBV28 and TRBJ1-5, is as follows: DVKVTQSSRYLVKRTGEKVFLECVQDMDHENMFWYRQDPGLGLRLIYFSYDVKMKEKGDIPEGYSVSREKKERFSLILESASTNQTSMYLCASSLEPPSNQPQHFGDGTRLSIL.

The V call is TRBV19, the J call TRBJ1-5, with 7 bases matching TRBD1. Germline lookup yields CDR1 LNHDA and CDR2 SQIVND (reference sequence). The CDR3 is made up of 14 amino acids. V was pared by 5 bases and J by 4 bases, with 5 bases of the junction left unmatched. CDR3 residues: CASSFQGGNQPQHF. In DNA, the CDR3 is TGTGCCAGTAGTTTCCAGGGGGGGAATCAGCCCCAGCATTTT.

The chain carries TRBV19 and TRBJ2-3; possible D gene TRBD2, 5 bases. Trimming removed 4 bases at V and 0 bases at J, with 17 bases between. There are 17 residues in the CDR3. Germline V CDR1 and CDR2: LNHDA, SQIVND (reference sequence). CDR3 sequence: CASSTHSGTPSTDTQYF. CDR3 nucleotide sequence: TGTGCCAGTAGTACACACTCGGGAACACCTAGCACAGATACGCAGTATTTT.

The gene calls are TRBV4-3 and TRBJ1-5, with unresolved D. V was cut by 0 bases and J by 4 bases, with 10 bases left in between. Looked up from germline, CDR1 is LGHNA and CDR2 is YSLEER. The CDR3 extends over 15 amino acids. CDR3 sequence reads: CASSQDLTRNQPQHF. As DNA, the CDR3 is TGCGCCAGCAGCCAAGATCTTACTAGGAATCAGCCCCAGCATTTT.

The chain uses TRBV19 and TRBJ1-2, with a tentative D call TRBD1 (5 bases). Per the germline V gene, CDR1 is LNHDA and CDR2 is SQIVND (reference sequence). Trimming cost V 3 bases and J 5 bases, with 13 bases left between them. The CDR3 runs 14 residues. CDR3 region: CASSIQGGGYGYTF. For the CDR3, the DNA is TGTGCCAGTAGTATTCAGGGCGGTGGGTATGGCTACACCTTC.

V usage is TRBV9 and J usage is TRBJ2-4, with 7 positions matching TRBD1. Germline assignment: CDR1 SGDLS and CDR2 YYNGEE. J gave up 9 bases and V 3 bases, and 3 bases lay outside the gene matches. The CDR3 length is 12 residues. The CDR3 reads CASSGQGSIQYF. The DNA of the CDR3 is TGTGCCAGCAGCGGACAGGGTAGCATTCAGTACTTC.

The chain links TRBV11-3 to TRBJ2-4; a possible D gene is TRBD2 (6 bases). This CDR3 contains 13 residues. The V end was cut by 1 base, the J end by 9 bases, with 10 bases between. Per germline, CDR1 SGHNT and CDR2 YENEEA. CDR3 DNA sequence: TGTGCCAGCAGCTTAGCTGGCGGGACCATTCAGTACTTC. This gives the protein CASSLAGGTIQYF.

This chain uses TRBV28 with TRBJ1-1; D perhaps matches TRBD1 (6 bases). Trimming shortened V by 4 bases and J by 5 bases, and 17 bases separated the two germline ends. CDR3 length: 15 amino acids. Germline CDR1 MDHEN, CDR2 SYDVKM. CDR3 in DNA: TGTGCCAGCAGTTCACCGTCCTCCCAGGGGACTGAAGCTTTCTTT. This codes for CASSSPSSQGTEAFF.

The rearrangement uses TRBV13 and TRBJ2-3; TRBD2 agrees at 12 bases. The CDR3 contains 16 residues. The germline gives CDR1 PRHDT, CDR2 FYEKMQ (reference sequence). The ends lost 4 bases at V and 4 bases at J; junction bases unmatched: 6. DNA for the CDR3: TGTGCCAGCAGCTCTCGGACTAGCGGGGAGCCAGATACGCAGTATTTT. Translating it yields CASSSRTSGEPDTQYF.

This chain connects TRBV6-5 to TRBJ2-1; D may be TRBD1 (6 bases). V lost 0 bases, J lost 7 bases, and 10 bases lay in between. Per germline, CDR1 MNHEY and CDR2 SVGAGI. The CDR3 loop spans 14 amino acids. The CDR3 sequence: CASSYSSQGNEQFF. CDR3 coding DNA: TGTGCCAGCAGTTACTCGTCACAGGGTAATGAGCAGTTCTTC.

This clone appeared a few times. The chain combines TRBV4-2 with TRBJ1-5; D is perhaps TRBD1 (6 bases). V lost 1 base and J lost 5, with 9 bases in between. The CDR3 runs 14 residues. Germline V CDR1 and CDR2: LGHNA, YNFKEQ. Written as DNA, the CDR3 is TGTGCCAGCAGCCAAGGAGCAGGGGATCAGCCCCAGCATTTT. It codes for CASSQGAGDQPQHF.

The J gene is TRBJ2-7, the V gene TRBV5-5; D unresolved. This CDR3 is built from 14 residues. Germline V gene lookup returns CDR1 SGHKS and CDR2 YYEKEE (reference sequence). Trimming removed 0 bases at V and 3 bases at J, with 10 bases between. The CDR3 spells CASSLDPNFYEQYF. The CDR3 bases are TGTGCCAGCAGCTTGGATCCCAATTTCTACGAGCAGTACTTC.

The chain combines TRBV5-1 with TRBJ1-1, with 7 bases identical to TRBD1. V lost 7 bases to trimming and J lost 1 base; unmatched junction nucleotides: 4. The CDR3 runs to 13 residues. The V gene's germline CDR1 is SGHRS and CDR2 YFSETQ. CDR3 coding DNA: TGCGCCAGCGCATGGACAGGGAACACTGAAGCTTTCTTT. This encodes CASAWTGNTEAFF. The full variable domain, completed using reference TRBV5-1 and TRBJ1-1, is KAGVTQTPRYLIKTRGQQVTLSCSPISGHRSVSWYQQTPGQGLQFLFEYFSETQRNKGNFPGRFSGRQFSNSRSEMNVSTLELGDSALYLCASAWTGNTEAFFGQGTRLTVV.

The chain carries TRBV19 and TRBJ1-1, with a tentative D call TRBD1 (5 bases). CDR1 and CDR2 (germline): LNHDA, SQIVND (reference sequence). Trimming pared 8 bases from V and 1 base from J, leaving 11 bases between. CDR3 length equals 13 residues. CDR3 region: CASSLQENTEAFF. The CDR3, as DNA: TGTGCCAGTTCCCTACAGGAGAACACTGAAGCTTTCTTT. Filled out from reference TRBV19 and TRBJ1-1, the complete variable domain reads DGGITQSPKYLFRKEGQNVTLSCEQNLNHDAMYWYRQDPGQGLRLIYYSQIVNDFQKGDIAEGYSVSREKKESFPLTVTSAQKNPTAFYLCASSLQENTEAFFGQGTRLTVV.

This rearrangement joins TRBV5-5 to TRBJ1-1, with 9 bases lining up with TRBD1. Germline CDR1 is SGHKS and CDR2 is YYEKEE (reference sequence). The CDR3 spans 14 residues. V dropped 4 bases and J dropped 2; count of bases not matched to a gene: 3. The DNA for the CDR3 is TGTGCCAGCAGCATCACAGGGGGCAACACTGAAGCTTTCTTT. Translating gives CASSITGGNTEAFF.